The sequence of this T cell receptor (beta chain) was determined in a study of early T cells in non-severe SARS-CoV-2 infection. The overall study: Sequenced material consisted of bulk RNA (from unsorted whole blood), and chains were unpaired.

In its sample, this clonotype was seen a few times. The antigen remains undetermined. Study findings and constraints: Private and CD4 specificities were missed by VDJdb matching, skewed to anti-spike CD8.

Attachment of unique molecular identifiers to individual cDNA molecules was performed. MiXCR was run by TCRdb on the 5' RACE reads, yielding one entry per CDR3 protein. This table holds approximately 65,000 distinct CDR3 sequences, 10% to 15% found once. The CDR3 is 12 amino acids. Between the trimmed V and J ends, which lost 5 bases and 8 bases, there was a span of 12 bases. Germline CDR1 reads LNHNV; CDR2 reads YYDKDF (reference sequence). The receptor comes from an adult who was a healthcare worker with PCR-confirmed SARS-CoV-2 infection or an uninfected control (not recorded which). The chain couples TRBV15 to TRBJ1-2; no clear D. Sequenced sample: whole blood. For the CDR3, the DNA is TGTGCCACCAGCCAACAGAGATGGGGCTACACCTTC. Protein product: CATSQQRWGYTF.